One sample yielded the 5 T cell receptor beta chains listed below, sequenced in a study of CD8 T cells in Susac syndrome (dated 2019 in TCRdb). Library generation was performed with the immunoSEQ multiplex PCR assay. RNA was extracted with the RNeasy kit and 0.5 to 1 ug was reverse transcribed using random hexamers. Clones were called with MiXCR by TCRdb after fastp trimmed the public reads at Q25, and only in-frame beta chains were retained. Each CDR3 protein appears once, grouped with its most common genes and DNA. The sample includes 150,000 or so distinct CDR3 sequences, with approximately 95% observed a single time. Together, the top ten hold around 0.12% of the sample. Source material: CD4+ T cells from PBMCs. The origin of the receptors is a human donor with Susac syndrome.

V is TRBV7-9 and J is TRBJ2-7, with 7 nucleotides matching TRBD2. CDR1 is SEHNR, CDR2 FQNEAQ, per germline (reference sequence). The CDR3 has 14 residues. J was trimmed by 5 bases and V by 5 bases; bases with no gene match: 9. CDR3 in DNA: TGTGCCAGCAGCACCGGGGGGTTTGGCAACGAGCAGTACGTC. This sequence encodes CASSTGGFGNEQYV.

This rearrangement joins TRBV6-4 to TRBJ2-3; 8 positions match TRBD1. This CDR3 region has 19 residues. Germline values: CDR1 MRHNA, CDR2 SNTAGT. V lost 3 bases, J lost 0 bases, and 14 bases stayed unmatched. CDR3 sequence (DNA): TGTGCCAGCAGTGATTGGGCCATTAGGACAGGGCCGAGCACAGATACGCAGTATTTT. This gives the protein CASSDWAIRTGPSTDTQYF.

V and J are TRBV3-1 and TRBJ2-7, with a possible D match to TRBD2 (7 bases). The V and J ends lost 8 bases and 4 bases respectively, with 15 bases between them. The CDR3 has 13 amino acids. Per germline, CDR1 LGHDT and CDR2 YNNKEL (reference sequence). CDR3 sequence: CASGLGGPYEQYF. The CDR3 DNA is TGTGCCAGCGGCCTGGGGGGGCCATACGAGCAGTACTTC.

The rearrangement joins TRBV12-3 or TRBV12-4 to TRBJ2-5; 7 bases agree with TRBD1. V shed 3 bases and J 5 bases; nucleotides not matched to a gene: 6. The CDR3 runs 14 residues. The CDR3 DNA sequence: TGTGCCAGCAGTTTGGGGGACAGCGGCGAGACCCAGTACTTC. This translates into CASSLGDSGETQYF.

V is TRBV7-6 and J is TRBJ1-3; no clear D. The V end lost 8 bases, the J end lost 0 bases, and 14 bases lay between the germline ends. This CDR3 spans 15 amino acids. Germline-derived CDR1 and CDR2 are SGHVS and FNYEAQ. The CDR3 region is CASATFGDSGNTIYF. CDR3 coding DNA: TGTGCCAGCGCGACTTTCGGGGACTCTGGAAACACCATATATTTT.